A single sample is the source of the 5 T cell receptor beta chains below, sequenced in a study of Ad26.COV2.S vaccination and SARS-CoV-2 variants. Indicated treatment: over 15 received Ad26.COV2.S at low or high dose, single or two shots; about 5 received placebo; per-sample allocation not given. Collection of samples fell on day 63 after the first vaccine or placebo injection. Produced via immunoSEQ multiplex PCR; TCRdb's table is partial and in-frame only. The repertoire holds more than 350,000 clones, with about nine tenths as singletons. The sample in question was peripheral blood, obtained in a trial of Ad26.COV2.S vaccine versus placebo. Every receptor here comes from a person aged 18 to 65 who received the Ad26.COV2.S COVID-19 vaccine or a placebo.

The rearrangement links TRBV30 to TRBJ2-7; tentatively, D is TRBD1 (6 bases). From germline, CDR1 is GTSNPN and CDR2 SVGIG (reference sequence). The CDR3 loop spans 13 amino acids. V was clipped by 4 bases and J by 6 bases, with 16 bases between them. CDR3 in amino acids: CAWTQGSWAEQYF. DNA for the CDR3: TGTGCCTGGACTCAGGGGTCGTGGGCCGAGCAGTACTTC.

The J gene is TRBJ1-6, the V gene TRBV23-1; D unresolved. TRBV23-1 is noted as an ORF with a role that remains uncertain. The CDR3 runs to 17 residues. Deletions cut 0 bases from V and 3 bases from J, with 12 bases between. As DNA, the CDR3 is TGCGCCAGCAGTCAATCTACTGGCAGTGACTATAATTCACCCCTCCACTTT. Translated, it gives CASSQSTGSDYNSPLHF.

V is TRBV4-3 and J is TRBJ2-7; 11 nucleotides line up with TRBD1. The germline gives CDR1 LGHNA, CDR2 YSLEER. The CDR3 length is 16 residues. J was trimmed by 0 bases and V by 3 bases; bases with no gene match: 4. The CDR3 loop reads CASSQGGTGGSYEQYF. The CDR3 region has the DNA TGCGCCAGCAGCCAGGGAGGGACAGGGGGCTCCTACGAGCAGTACTTC.

This sequence joins TRBV5-6 and TRBJ2-7; D may be TRBD2 (5 bases). Between the trimmed V and J ends, which lost 0 bases and 6 bases, there was a span of 7 bases. The germline V gene encodes CDR1 SGHDT and CDR2 YYEEEE. The CDR3 totals 12 residues. CDR3 in amino acids: CASSLGGGEQYF. The CDR3 DNA reads TGTGCCAGCAGCTTGGGAGGAGGCGAGCAGTACTTC. Combining the CDR3 with reference TRBV5-6 and TRBJ2-7 gives the whole variable domain DAGVTQSPTHLIKTRGQQVTLRCSPKSGHDTVSWYQQALGQGPQFIFQYYEEEERQRGNFPDRFSGHQFPNYSSELNVNALLLGDSALYLCASSLGGGEQYFGPGTRLTVT.

This chain joins TRBV5-1 and TRBJ2-1; D might be TRBD2 (6 bases). The V end was cut by 4 bases, the J end by 0 bases, with 11 bases between. The V gene's germline CDR1 is SGHRS and CDR2 YFSETQ. This CDR3 contains 15 residues. The CDR3 DNA follows: TGCGCCAGCAGCCCCTACGGGAGCTCCTACAATGAGCAGTTCTTC. It is translated as CASSPYGSSYNEQFF.